Presented here are 23 T cell receptor beta chains from one specimen sequenced in a study of type 1 regulatory T cells. TCRdb ran MiXCR on the reads and lists one entry per CDR3 protein. The sample shows approximately 45,000 distinct CDR3 sequences, 10% to 15% of them seen only once. Their target antigens are unknown. Sequenced material: cultured non-Tr1 T cells, either the whole culture or a sorted T cell fraction (not recorded which). These receptors originate from a human donor in good health.

This clonotype was detected a few times. The chain combines TRBV5-1 with TRBJ1-1; a possible D gene is TRBD1 (6 bases). Deletions cut 0 bases from V and 0 bases from J, with 9 bases between. This CDR3 contains 15 residues. Germline V gene lookup returns CDR1 SGHRS and CDR2 YFSETQ. This chain's CDR3 is CASSLATGLNTEAFF. The CDR3 DNA follows: TGCGCCAGCAGCTTGGCCACAGGGCTGAACACTGAAGCTTTCTTT.

This clonotype has just a few counts. The chain links TRBV7-2 to TRBJ2-3; either TRBD1 or TRBD2 may supply D (5 bases each). The CDR3 contains 14 residues. Trimming shortened V by 6 bases and J by 9 bases, and 19 bases separated the two germline ends. In germline, CDR1 is SGHTA, CDR2 FQGNSA. The CDR3: CASSPPAGTGTQYF. DNA of the CDR3: TGTGCCAGCAGTCCCCCAGCAGGGACCGGCACGCAGTATTTT.

Regarding this clonotype: At one end, the junction sequence differs from germline, possibly due to a read error. The V gene is TRBV2, the J gene TRBJ1-1; possible D gene TRBD1, 6 bases. Germline CDR1 is SNHLY and CDR2 is FYNNEI. The CDR3 has 11 amino acids. The CDR3 nucleotides are TGTGCCAGCAACCTGAACAGGGAAGCTCTCTTT. It encodes CASNLNREALF.

This clonotype has a handful of counts. V is TRBV20-1 and J is TRBJ2-1; 11 bases are shared with TRBD2. V was pared by 2 bases and J by 8 bases, with 5 bases of the junction left unmatched. Germline CDR1 and CDR2: DFQATT and SNEGSKA (reference sequence). The CDR3 is 14 amino acids. CDR3 amino acids: CSARIAGGPYEQFF. The CDR3 DNA reads as TGCAGTGCTAGAATAGCGGGAGGGCCATATGAGCAGTTCTTC.

This clonotype was found a few times. The V gene is TRBV5-1, the J gene TRBJ1-1, with TRBD1 as a possible D gene (6 bases). The germline V and J ends were trimmed by 4 bases and 4 bases, with 14 bases remaining between them. CDR3 length: 14 amino acids. Looked up from germline, CDR1 is SGHRS and CDR2 is YFSETQ. The CDR3 here is CASSETTGSTEAFF. CDR3 DNA: TGCGCCAGCAGCGAAACTACAGGGTCCACTGAAGCTTTCTTT.

This sequence joins TRBV5-4 and TRBJ2-5; the D gene could be TRBD1 or TRBD2 (5 bases each). The CDR3 is 14 amino acids. Germline CDR1 SGHNT, CDR2 YYREEE (reference sequence). Between the trimmed V and J ends, which lost 0 bases and 4 bases, there was a span of 10 bases. CDR3 sequence (DNA): TGTGCCAGCAGCTTGGGAGGGGACGGAGAGACCCAGTACTTC. It is translated as CASSLGGDGETQYF.

A word on this clonotype: A much more abundant neighbour one base away suggests this may be a read error. The chain couples TRBV12-3 or TRBV12-4 to TRBJ1-2, with D possibly being TRBD1 (6 bases). The CDR3 is made up of 13 amino acids. The CDR3 coding sequence is TGTACCAGCAGTCGGGACACACTCTATGGCTACACCTTC. This codes for CTSSRDTLYGYTF.

The rearrangement links TRBV11-2 to TRBJ1-2; TRBD1 agrees at 9 bases. The CDR3 length is 19 residues. In germline, CDR1 is SGHAT, CDR2 FQNNGV. Trimming at V came to 1 base and at J to 8 bases, leaving 20 bases not matched to a gene. CDR3 in DNA: TGTGCCAGCAGCTTAGCGGGACAGGGAAAGGGAGGAACATCTAGGGGCTACACCTTC. This codes for CASSLAGQGKGGTSRGYTF.

This clonotype occurred a few times. The V call is TRBV19, the J call TRBJ2-1; 9 nucleotides match TRBD2. Germline V gene data show CDR1 as LNHDA and CDR2 as SQIVND (reference sequence). This CDR3 is built from 15 residues. J lost 7 bases, V lost 3 bases, and 7 bases had no gene match. CDR3 residues: CASSMGREGHNEQFF. The CDR3 DNA sequence: TGTGCCAGTAGTATGGGGCGGGAGGGCCATAATGAGCAGTTCTTC.

This clonotype was counted ten times or more. The V call is TRBV29-1, the J call TRBJ2-5, with D possibly being TRBD1 (5 bases). The CDR3 runs to 12 residues. Germline CDR1 and CDR2: SQVTM and ANQGSEA. The CDR3 sequence: CSPQGSSGTQYF. As DNA, the CDR3 is TGCAGTCCCCAGGGATCGTCGGGGACCCAGTACTTC.

Many counts were recorded for this clonotype. The chain has TRBV28 and TRBJ2-2; 11 nucleotides line up with TRBD2. Germline CDR1 is MDHEN and CDR2 is SYDVKM. With 6 bases clipped from V and 2 bases from J, the junction kept 5 bases outside the gene matches. The CDR3 is 16 residues long. In DNA form, the CDR3 reads TGTGCCAGCAGACCACGACTAGCGGGAAACACCGGGGAGCTGTTTTTT. Amino acid sequence: CASRPRLAGNTGELFF.

The rearrangement links TRBV7-9 to TRBJ2-3; D gene uncertain. The CDR3 consists of 14 residues. Germline loops: CDR1 SEHNR, CDR2 FQNEAQ (reference sequence). The ends were cut back, 5 bases at V and 5 bases at J, with 14 bases in the middle. CDR3 DNA: TGTGCCAGCAGCCCCCGTTCATCGGGAGATACGCAGTATTTT. Its protein product is CASSPRSSGDTQYF.

The rearrangement joins TRBV30 to TRBJ1-2; no definite D call. The CDR3 length is 14 residues. The V end was cut by 7 bases, the J end by 1 base, with 16 bases between. Germline assignment: CDR1 GTSNPN and CDR2 SVGIG (reference sequence). CDR3 in amino acids: CASTRRYDNYGYTF. The DNA for the CDR3 is TGTGCCTCCACGAGACGATATGATAACTATGGCTACACCTTC.

This clonotype appeared a few times. The V and J genes are TRBV5-1 and TRBJ1-1, with a weak D call TRBD1 (5 bases). Trimming took 0 bases from V and 3 from J, leaving 6 bases between them. The V gene's germline CDR1 is SGHRS and CDR2 YFSETQ. The CDR3 is 13 residues long. CDR3 protein: CASSLVGDTEAFF. CDR3 in DNA: TGCGCCAGCAGCTTGGTAGGGGACACTGAAGCTTTCTTT.

V is TRBV20-1 and J is TRBJ2-7, with 8 bases fitting TRBD2. V dropped 6 bases and J dropped 2; count of bases not matched to a gene: 12. CDR3 length: 15 residues. The germline gives CDR1 DFQATT, CDR2 SNEGSKA (reference sequence). This CDR3 reads CSAGGVVKGPYEQYF. The DNA for the CDR3 is TGCAGTGCCGGGGGGGTTGTGAAGGGTCCCTACGAGCAGTACTTC.

This clonotype was found many times. The chain links TRBV18 to TRBJ2-5; 7 bases line up with TRBD2. Germline V lookup: CDR1 KGHSH, CDR2 LQKENI. The CDR3 consists of 13 residues. The V segment lost 3 bases and the J segment 4 bases; nucleotides outside the gene matches: 2. The CDR3 bases are TGTGCCAGCTCACCCCTAGCGGCAGAGACCCAGTACTTC. Its protein is CASSPLAAETQYF. Complete variable domain (other parts from reference TRBV18 and TRBJ2-5): NAGVMQNPRHLVRRRGQEARLRCSPMKGHSHVYWYRQLPEEGLKFMVYLQKENIIDESGMPKERFSAEFPKEGPSILRIQQVVRGDSAAYFCASSPLAAETQYFGPGTRLLVL.

This clonotype was seen a few times. The chain carries TRBV7-2 and TRBJ2-7, with D possibly being TRBD1 (6 bases). Per germline, CDR1 SGHTA and CDR2 FQGNSA. This CDR3 spans 13 amino acids. V lost 5 bases and J 4 bases, leaving 12 bases between the germline ends. The DNA of the CDR3 is TGTGCCAGCAGCGGCAGGGGAAAATACGAGCAGTACTTC. Protein: CASSGRGKYEQYF.

This clonotype occurred many times. The junction departs from germline at one end; a sequencing error may be responsible. The V and J genes are TRBV7-7 and TRBJ2-3; the D gene is possibly TRBD2 (6 bases). The CDR3 runs to 13 residues. CDR1 SSHAT and CDR2 FNYEAQ come from the germline V gene (reference sequence). The CDR3: CASSLAEADTQYF. DNA of the CDR3: TGTGCTAGCAGCTTAGCGGAGGCAGATACGCAGTATTTT.

As regards this clonotype: A much larger clone lies a single base off, so this may be a read error. In nucleotides, the CDR3 is TGTGCCAGCAGCCAAAGTTACAGAGGGGCAGACTATAATTCACCCCTCCACTTT. Residues: CASSQSYRGADYNSPLHF. This chain joins TRBV3-1 and TRBJ1-6, with a possible D match to TRBD1 (5 bases). The CDR3 is 18 residues long. V was cut by 2 bases and J by 3 bases, with 17 bases left in between. Germline lookup yields CDR1 LGHDT and CDR2 YNNKEL (reference sequence). Combining the CDR3 with reference TRBV3-1 and TRBJ1-6 gives the whole variable domain DTAVSQTPKYLVTQMGNDKSIKCEQNLGHDTMYWYKQDSKKFLKIMFSYNNKELIINETVPNRFSPKSPDKAHLNLHINSLELGDSAVYFCASSQSYRGADYNSPLHFGNGTRLTVT.

This chain joins TRBV7-2 and TRBJ2-1, with 10 positions matching TRBD2. Per germline, CDR1 SGHTA and CDR2 FQGNSA. The CDR3 loop spans 18 amino acids. Trimming at V came to 1 base and at J to 5 bases, leaving 11 bases not matched to a gene. CDR3 nucleotide sequence: TGTGCCAGCAGCTTAGTTGCCCTAGCGGGAGCGAGAAACAATGAGCAGTTCTTC. Protein product: CASSLVALAGARNNEQFF.

This clonotype was detected only a few times. V and J are TRBV10-3 and TRBJ2-1, with 11 nucleotides matching TRBD2. The CDR3 covers 15 residues. The V segment lost 10 bases and the J segment 4 bases; nucleotides outside the gene matches: 9. CDR1 and CDR2 from the germline V gene are ENHRY and SYGVKD. The CDR3 is CASISGTSGYNEQFF. The CDR3, as DNA: TGTGCCAGCATATCCGGGACTAGCGGATACAATGAGCAGTTCTTC.

There are many counts of this clonotype. The chain joins TRBV20-1 to TRBJ1-6; 8 nucleotides align to TRBD1. After removal of 6 bases from V and 0 bases from J, the junction contained 4 bases not matched to a gene. Per the germline V gene, CDR1 is DFQATT and CDR2 is SNEGSKA (reference sequence). The CDR3 contains 15 residues. The CDR3 reads CSAGQGSSYNSPLHF. CDR3 nucleotides: TGCAGTGCCGGACAGGGAAGCTCCTATAATTCACCCCTCCACTTT.

This clonotype appeared a few times. The chain combines TRBV30 with TRBJ1-5, with a tentative D call TRBD1 (6 bases). The germline gives CDR1 GTSNPN, CDR2 SVGIG (reference sequence). The CDR3 spans 14 residues. Trimming took 0 bases from V and 1 from J, leaving 7 bases between them. Here the CDR3 reads CAWSVGGSNQPQHF. CDR3 bases: TGTGCCTGGAGTGTAGGGGGGAGCAATCAGCCCCAGCATTTT.